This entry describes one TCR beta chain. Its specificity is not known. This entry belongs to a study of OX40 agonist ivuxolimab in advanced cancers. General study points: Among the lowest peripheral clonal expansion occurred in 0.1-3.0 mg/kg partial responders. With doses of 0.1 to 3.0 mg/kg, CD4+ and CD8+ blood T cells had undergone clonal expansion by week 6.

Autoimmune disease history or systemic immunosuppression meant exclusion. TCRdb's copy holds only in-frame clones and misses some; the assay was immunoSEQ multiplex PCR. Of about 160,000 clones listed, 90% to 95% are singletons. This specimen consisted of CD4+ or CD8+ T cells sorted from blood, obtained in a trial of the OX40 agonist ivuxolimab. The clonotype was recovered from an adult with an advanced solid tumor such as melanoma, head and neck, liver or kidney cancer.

The CDR3 here is CASSLRVGANVLTF. Here the CDR3 DNA reads TGTGCCAGCAGCTTACGTGTTGGGGCCAACGTCCTGACTTTC. This chain links TRBV13 with TRBJ2-6; D uncertain. Germline CDR1 and CDR2: PRHDT and FYEKMQ (reference sequence). CDR3 length equals 14 residues. The V end lost 2 bases, the J end lost 3 bases, and 5 bases lay between the germline ends.